This T cell receptor beta chain is drawn from a study of T-cell reconstitution after alpha-beta-depleted transplantation in children. There are a few counts of this clonotype. Its antigen is not identified. Study results and limitations: T-cell counts and diversity at one year post-transplant came mainly from newly produced T cells. Alpha-beta T cells present about two months after transplant were reported to originate from several hundred expanded graft clones.

Preparation of the TCRbeta library involved a method that used unique molecular identifiers. TCRdb reprocessed the PCR reads with MiXCR, giving one entry per CDR3 protein. The sample contains roughly 300,000 distinct CDR3 sequences, roughly 11% of which appear only once. The starting material was peripheral blood, obtained 180 days after TCRalphabeta/CD19-depleted stem cell transplant. The TCR sequence derives from a male patient between 2 and 10 years old who had a stem cell transplant for chronic granulomatous disease, so the T cells may come from the graft donor.

CDR3: CAAWSRGQAMGYGYTF. CDR3 bases: TGTGCCGCCTGGAGCCGGGGACAGGCGATGGGCTATGGCTACACCTTC. The chain recombines TRBV30 with TRBJ1-2; TRBD1 aligns across 8 bases. V shed 8 bases and J 4 bases; nucleotides not matched to a gene: 18. The germline V gene has CDR1 GTSNPN and CDR2 SVGIG (reference sequence). CDR3 length equals 16 residues.